This T cell receptor beta chain is drawn from a study of T cell repertoires in cytomegalovirus infection. On the study more broadly: Public TCR beta signatures provided an indication of both CMV infection and a matching HLA type. Study-wide findings and caveats: The response measured ex vivo was dominated by TCR beta clonotypes (HLA-C-restricted and CMV-specific).

This CDR3 spans 12 amino acids. Germline V gene sequence: CDR1 SGHAT, CDR2 FQDESV (reference sequence). V lost 1 base to trimming and J lost 7 bases, with 7 bases between them. TCRdb passed the reads through MiXCR, listing each CDR3 protein once. Found here are about 130,000 distinct CDR3 sequences, approximately 8.8% of them singletons; the top ten hold around a tenth. Concerning this clonotype itself: Its antigen is unknown.

This rearrangement joins TRBV11-1 to TRBJ1-1, with unresolved D. This clonotype was obtained from a human donor in good health (CMV status not recorded). Some clones in this sample may be carry-over from other donors' samples. What was sequenced was PBMCs. DNA of the CDR3: TGTGCCAGCAGCTTAGGAACAAATGAAGCTTTCTTT. This sequence encodes CASSLGTNEAFF.